This TCR beta chain was recovered during a study of prognosis after radiotherapy for stage I lung cancer. The V and J ends lost 7 bases and 0 bases respectively, with 11 bases between them. The CDR3 totals 14 residues. CDR1 and CDR2 from the germline V gene are SNHLY and FYNNEI. In the case of this clonotype: A much more abundant neighbour one base away suggests this may be a read error.

Amplification of TCR beta CDR3 from genomic DNA used two-round multiplex PCR. The first round of PCR was done with primers that matched each TRBV and TRBJ gene. TCRdb ran MiXCR on the multiplex PCR reads and lists one entry per CDR3 protein. The profile shows approximately 30,000 distinct CDR3 sequences, about 34% of them singletons. Sequencing was performed on PBMCs, taken before or after stereotactic body radiation therapy (not recorded which). The TCR sequence derives from a donor at least 50 years old with non-small cell lung cancer. The chain uses TRBV2 and TRBJ2-3, with D possibly being TRBD2 (6 bases). CDR3 in DNA: TGTGCCAGCAACTTTGGGGGGAGCACAGATACGCAGTATTTT. Translating gives CASNFGGSTDTQYF.